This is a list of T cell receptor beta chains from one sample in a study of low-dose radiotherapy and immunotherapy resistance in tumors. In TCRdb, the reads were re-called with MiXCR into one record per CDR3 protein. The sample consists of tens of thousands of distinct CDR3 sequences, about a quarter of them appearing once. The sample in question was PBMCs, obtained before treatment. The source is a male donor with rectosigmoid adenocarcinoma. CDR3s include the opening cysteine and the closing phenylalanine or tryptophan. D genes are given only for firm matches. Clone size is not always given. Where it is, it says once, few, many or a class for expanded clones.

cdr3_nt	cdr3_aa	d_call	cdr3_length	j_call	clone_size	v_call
TGTGCCAGCAGTGAATTAAGGACAGGGGGCGCGGGTCAGCCCCAGCATTTT	CASSELRTGGAGQPQHF	TRBD1	17	TRBJ1-5	many	TRBV25-1
TGTGCCGGCAGTGTCCTAGGGACATGGTCTGTGACAGATACGCAGTATTTT	CAGSVLGTWSVTDTQYF	NA	17	TRBJ2-3	NA	TRBV2
TGTGCCAGCAGCTCCACAGGGACATCTCCGTACTTC	CASSSTGTSPYF	NA	12	TRBJ2-7	many	TRBV11-1
TGTGCCGGTGAGGTTGGTAGCGGGAACCCAGATACGCAGTATTTT	CAGEVGSGNPDTQYF	TRBD2	15	TRBJ2-3	many	TRBV6-2/TRBV6-3
TGTGCCAGTAGTATGGCGGGGCAGGAATTTCAGCCCCAGCATTTT	CASSMAGQEFQPQHF	NA	15	TRBJ1-5	many	TRBV19
TGTACGACAAAGACAGGACAGGGGGCCTACGAGCAGTACTTC	CTTKTGQGAYEQYF	TRBD1	14	TRBJ2-7	NA	TRBV6-1
TGTGCCAGCAGCTTACAAACAGGGACCACTGAAGCTTTCTTT	CASSLQTGTTEAFF	NA	14	TRBJ1-1	many	TRBV7-9
TGTGCCAGCAGCCAAGGGGTGACTCAGCCCCAGCATTTT	CASSQGVTQPQHF	NA	13	TRBJ1-5	many	TRBV13
TGTGCCAGCAGCCAAATCCCCGCAGGGCTTTCTGGGGCCAACGTCCTGACTTTC	CASSQIPAGLSGANVLTF	NA	18	TRBJ2-6	NA	TRBV7-3
TGTGCCAGCAGCTTTAATACGGGGGGGAACACTGAAGCTTTCTTT	CASSFNTGGNTEAFF	NA	15	TRBJ1-1	many	TRBV7-2
TGTGCCAGCAGTTACTCACGGGACGGCTTACTCAATCAGCCCCAGCATTTT	CASSYSRDGLLNQPQHF	NA	17	TRBJ1-5	many	TRBV6-2/TRBV6-3
TGTGCCAGCAGCGAACCGGGACACAACACTGAAGCTTTCTTT	CASSEPGHNTEAFF	NA	14	TRBJ1-1	many	TRBV7-2
TGTGCCTGGGACTCCGCGAACGGGGTCAATCAGCCCCAGCATTTT	CAWDSANGVNQPQHF	NA	15	TRBJ1-5	many	TRBV30
TGTGCCAGCAGCCACCCGCCCCACCAGGAGACCCAGTACTTC	CASSHPPHQETQYF	NA	14	TRBJ2-5	NA	TRBV11-2
TGTGCCAGCAGTCCCCGGGCGCCACTCGCAGGACAGGGGTTGAAAGATACGCAGTATTTT	CASSPRAPLAGQGLKDTQYF	TRBD1	20	TRBJ2-3	many	TRBV27
TGTGCCGGCTGTAGAGCGGGAGGTTCCAATGAGCAGTTCTTC	CAGCRAGGSNEQFF	TRBD2	14	TRBJ2-1	NA	TRBV2
TGTGCCAGCACCCCCCGGCAGGGTCAGCCCCAGCATTTT	CASTPRQGQPQHF	NA	13	TRBJ1-5	many	TRBV28
TGTGCCAGCAGCGTAGGAGCGGGAGGGGGAAACATTCAGTACTTC	CASSVGAGGGNIQYF	TRBD2	15	TRBJ2-4	many	TRBV9
TGCAGTGCTCCGACAGGACTCTATGGCTACACCTTC	CSAPTGLYGYTF	NA	12	TRBJ1-2	many	TRBV20-1
TGTGCCAGCAAGCCCTTAACTGATCAGCCCCAGCATTTT	CASKPLTDQPQHF	NA	13	TRBJ1-5	NA	TRBV6-1
TGCAGTGCTAGCGACAGCGCCCAGGGCACTGAAGCTTTCTTT	CSASDSAQGTEAFF	NA	14	TRBJ1-1	many	TRBV20-1
TGTGCCAGCAGCTTAGTCGGCGGCCAAGAGACCCAGTACTTC	CASSLVGGQETQYF	NA	14	TRBJ2-5	NA	TRBV7-8
TGTGCCAGCAGCTTAGGAGAGACAGATACGCAGTATTTT	CASSLGETDTQYF	NA	13	TRBJ2-3	few	TRBV7-9
TGCGCCAGCAAACTTGACCTAGCGGGGGGCTACGAGCAGTACTTC	CASKLDLAGGYEQYF	TRBD2	15	TRBJ2-7	many	TRBV5-1
TGTGCCAGCAGGAGACAGGGTCGCAGTAAATTCGACACTGAAGCTTTCTTT	CASRRQGRSKFDTEAFF	TRBD1	17	TRBJ1-1	many	TRBV28
TGTGCCTGGAGTGTACAGTGGGTAGCGGGGTCTATGGCCCAGTACTTC	CAWSVQWVAGSMAQYF	TRBD2	16	TRBJ2-5	many	TRBV30